Listed here are 32 T cell receptor beta chains from one sample, sequenced in a study of shared clonotypes between healthy human individuals. Positively selected for CCR7, the CD45RO-negative cells used as naive CD8 cells excluded terminally differentiated effector memory CD45RA+ cells. TCRdb's copy holds only in-frame clones and misses some; the assay was immunoSEQ multiplex PCR. The table shows millions of clones, with roughly 95% occurring only once. Sequencing input: naive CD8+ T cells sorted from blood. The receptors derive from a man aged 18 to 29 in good health.

The CDR3: CASSFPPIAGITDTQYF. CDR3 bases: TGCGCCAGCAGCTTCCCACCTATAGCGGGGATTACGGATACGCAGTATTTT. The rearrangement uses TRBV4-1 and TRBJ2-3; 8 positions agree with TRBD2. Trimming took 5 bases from V and 6 from J; bases not matched to a gene: 16. Germline V gene sequence: CDR1 MGHRA, CDR2 YSYEKL. The CDR3 runs 17 residues.

V and J are TRBV5-8 and TRBJ1-5, with D possibly matching TRBD1 (6 bases). The V end lost 1 base, the J end lost 4 bases, and 9 bases lay between the germline ends. Germline CDR1 is SGHTS and CDR2 is YDEGEE. The CDR3 has 14 residues. The CDR3 DNA sequence: TGTGCCAGCAGCTTGTCGGGGGCAAATCAGCCCCAGCATTTT. As protein: CASSLSGANQPQHF.

The J gene is TRBJ1-5, the V gene TRBV23-1; the D is unclear. TRBV23-1 is sorted into the ORF group, with uncertain function. Trimming took off 0 bases at V and 1 base at J, with 10 bases between the two ends. This CDR3 is built from 16 residues. DNA of the CDR3: TGCGCCAGCAGTCAATCCCAGAGTTGGAGCAATCAGCCCCAGCATTTT. Its translation is CASSQSQSWSNQPQHF.

The chain joins TRBV4-1 to TRBJ2-1, with 9 bases identical to TRBD1. V shed 4 bases and J 4 bases; nucleotides not matched to a gene: 5. The CDR3 runs to 15 residues. Germline V gives CDR1 MGHRA, CDR2 YSYEKL. This chain's CDR3 is CASSPDRGPYNEQFF. CDR3 in DNA: TGCGCCAGCAGCCCGGACAGGGGCCCATACAATGAGCAGTTCTTC.

The chain combines TRBV13 with TRBJ2-1; TRBD2 aligns across 11 bases. The CDR3 is 16 residues long. The trim removed 6 bases at V and 6 bases at J, leaving 10 bases unmatched. Germline lookup yields CDR1 PRHDT and CDR2 FYEKMQ (reference sequence). In DNA, the CDR3 is TGTGCCAGCAGTTTGCCGACTAGCGGGGAAGTCAATGAGCAGTTCTTC. It translates to CASSLPTSGEVNEQFF.

This rearrangement joins TRBV5-5 to TRBJ2-5; 10 bases agree with TRBD2. V gave up 1 base and J gave up 5 bases; unmatched junction bases: 8. Germline CDR1 and CDR2: SGHKS and YYEKEE (reference sequence). The CDR3 extends over 16 amino acids. The CDR3 loop is CASSLIGLAAGETQYF. CDR3 in DNA: TGTGCCAGCAGCTTGATCGGACTAGCGGCCGGGGAGACCCAGTACTTC.

V and J are TRBV28 and TRBJ2-5; 13 positions match TRBD2. J was trimmed by 5 bases and V by 4 bases; bases with no gene match: 4. This CDR3 contains 15 residues. Germline V gene lookup returns CDR1 MDHEN and CDR2 SYDVKM. CDR3 protein: CASSSGLAGAETQYF. CDR3 nucleotide sequence: TGTGCCAGCAGTTCCGGACTAGCGGGGGCCGAGACCCAGTACTTC.

The V and J genes are TRBV20-1 and TRBJ2-1; D ambiguous. V shed 3 bases and J shed 10 bases, with 7 bases lying between them. The CDR3 length is 10 residues. Germline-derived CDR1 and CDR2 are DFQATT and SNEGSKA (reference sequence). CDR3 bases: TGCAGTGCTAGGATTGCCGAGCAGTTCTTC. This translates into CSARIAEQFF.

The chain joins TRBV5-8 to TRBJ2-1; either TRBD1 or TRBD2 may supply D (5 bases each). The V gene lost 0 bases and the J gene lost 2 bases, with 12 bases spanning the gap. Germline V gives CDR1 SGHTS, CDR2 YDEGEE. The CDR3 covers 16 residues. The CDR3 loop reads CASSLGVEGPYNEQFF. The CDR3 nucleotides read TGTGCCAGCAGCTTGGGGGTCGAGGGGCCCTACAATGAGCAGTTCTTC.

The rearrangement uses TRBV5-4 and TRBJ1-2, with a tentative D call TRBD1 (6 bases). There are 14 residues in the CDR3. The V end lost 3 bases, the J end lost 0 bases, and 9 bases lay between the germline ends. Germline V gene data show CDR1 as SGHNT and CDR2 as YYREEE (reference sequence). The CDR3 bases are TGTGCCAGCAGCTGGAGGGACACTAACTATGGCTACACCTTC. It specifies CASSWRDTNYGYTF.

The chain has TRBV29-1 and TRBJ2-1, with D perhaps matching TRBD2 (6 bases). Germline V CDR1 and CDR2: SQVTM, ANQGSEA. The CDR3 length is 15 residues. V dropped 0 bases and J dropped 12 bases, with 21 bases sitting between them. The CDR3 coding sequence is TGCAGCGTTGAAGAGGATAGGCTAGCGCCTAGGGGGCAGTTCTTC. This gives the protein CSVEEDRLAPRGQFF.

The chain recombines TRBV27 with TRBJ2-3, with D possibly being TRBD1 or TRBD2 (7 bases each). Germline lookup yields CDR1 MNHEY and CDR2 SMNVEV (reference sequence). V lost 4 bases and J 4 bases, leaving 15 bases between the germline ends. The CDR3 is 15 residues long. CDR3 sequence reads: CASSSRQGGADTQYF. CDR3 nucleotide sequence: TGTGCCAGCAGTTCCCGACAGGGAGGGGCAGATACGCAGTATTTT.

This chain links TRBV6-5 with TRBJ1-2; D not certain. The CDR3 totals 14 residues. Germline V gene data show CDR1 as MNHEY and CDR2 as SVGAGI. V was shortened by 0 bases and J by 8 bases, with 13 bases between the two germline ends. The CDR3 spells CASSYSEGKGGYTF. The CDR3 bases are TGTGCCAGCAGTTACTCGGAGGGAAAGGGAGGCTACACCTTC.

About this clone itself: Other DNA sequences in the sample encode the same CDR3. The J gene is TRBJ1-5, the V gene TRBV4-1; TRBD1 is a possible D gene (5 bases). CDR3 length: 15 amino acids. The germline V and J ends were trimmed by 0 bases and 3 bases, with 9 bases remaining between them. From germline, CDR1 is MGHRA and CDR2 YSYEKL. This chain's CDR3 is CASSQEQGLNQPQHF. The CDR3 DNA follows: TGCGCCAGCAGCCAAGAGCAGGGACTCAATCAGCCCCAGCATTTT.

This sequence joins TRBV6-1 and TRBJ2-1; 8 bases line up with TRBD1. The CDR3 is 13 amino acids. Germline V gives CDR1 MNHNS, CDR2 SASEGT. The trim removed 4 bases at V and 8 bases at J, leaving 4 bases unmatched. The CDR3 sequence is CASSVTGADEQFF. The CDR3, as DNA: TGTGCCAGCAGTGTGACAGGGGCGGATGAGCAGTTCTTC.

This rearrangement joins TRBV5-4 to TRBJ2-3, with 8 bases that match TRBD2. The CDR3 runs to 15 residues. Per germline, CDR1 SGHNT and CDR2 YYREEE (reference sequence). V was pared by 3 bases and J by 4 bases, with 7 bases of the junction left unmatched. For the CDR3, the DNA is TGTGCCAGCAGCTCAGCGGGGGCTCCTCCAGATACGCAGTATTTT. Its protein is CASSSAGAPPDTQYF.

The rearrangement links TRBV7-9 to TRBJ1-1; D might be TRBD1 (5 bases). Germline V gene lookup returns CDR1 SEHNR and CDR2 FQNEAQ (reference sequence). The CDR3 sequence is 14 residues long. V was cut by 5 bases and J by 0 bases, with 10 bases left in between. CDR3 sequence (DNA): TGTGCCAGCAGCGCGACAGAATTGAACACTGAAGCTTTCTTT. It encodes CASSATELNTEAFF.

The V call is TRBV4-2, the J call TRBJ1-4; no firm D call. The V end lost 1 base, the J end lost 1 base, and 16 bases lay between the germline ends. CDR1 and CDR2 from the germline V gene are LGHNA and YNFKEQ. The CDR3 contains 18 residues. This CDR3 reads CASSQVHLPLRTNEKLFF. As DNA, the CDR3 is TGTGCCAGCAGCCAAGTTCATCTGCCATTGAGAACTAATGAAAAACTGTTTTTT.

V usage is TRBV19 and J usage is TRBJ2-7; D perhaps matches TRBD2 (6 bases). The CDR3 covers 14 residues. Germline assignment: CDR1 LNHDA and CDR2 SQIVND (reference sequence). V gave up 3 bases and J gave up 3 bases, with 12 bases separating them. CDR3 residues: CASSIGVADYEQYF. The CDR3 DNA follows: TGTGCCAGTAGTATCGGAGTAGCGGACTACGAGCAGTACTTC.

This rearrangement joins TRBV2 to TRBJ2-5; D is possibly TRBD1 (6 bases). Trimming took 3 bases from V and 1 from J, leaving 12 bases between them. Germline V gene data show CDR1 as SNHLY and CDR2 as FYNNEI. The CDR3 length is 15 residues. Written as DNA, the CDR3 is TGTGCCAGCAGTGACGCCGACAGGCTCCAAGAGACCCAGTACTTC. It specifies CASSDADRLQETQYF.

Comments on this clone: Other DNA variants within this sample encode the same CDR3. The chain combines TRBV27 with TRBJ2-7; D possibly corresponds to TRBD2 (5 bases). Deletions cut 3 bases from V and 4 bases from J, with 10 bases between. Germline CDR1 reads MNHEY; CDR2 reads SMNVEV (reference sequence). This CDR3 is built from 13 residues. The CDR3 loop is CASSFGLTYEQYF. The CDR3 DNA is TGTGCCAGCAGTTTTGGACTGACTTACGAGCAGTACTTC.

This clone appeared a few times. The genes are TRBV7-9 and TRBJ1-2; TRBD1 agrees at 7 bases. The CDR3 has 14 amino acids. The V gene end was trimmed by 4 bases and the J gene end by 3 bases; junction bases not matched to a gene: 5. The V gene's germline CDR1 is SEHNR and CDR2 FQNEAQ (reference sequence). The CDR3 spells CASSSSGTDYGYTF. In nucleotides, the CDR3 is TGTGCCAGCAGCTCATCTGGGACAGACTATGGCTACACCTTC.

The V call is TRBV10-2, the J call TRBJ2-7; 7 bases map to TRBD2. In germline, CDR1 is WSHSY, CDR2 SAAADI. J gave up 4 bases and V 7 bases, and 13 bases lay outside the gene matches. The CDR3 has 15 residues. The CDR3 here is CASTSGGSGFYEQYF. The CDR3 region has the DNA TGCGCCAGCACCTCGGGCGGGAGTGGGTTTTACGAGCAGTACTTC.

This chain uses TRBV5-8 with TRBJ1-3, with D hard to call. V lost 2 bases and J lost 4, with 10 bases in between. CDR1 SGHTS and CDR2 YDEGEE come from the germline V gene. CDR3 length: 14 residues. The CDR3 reads CASSFSWLGNTIYF. CDR3 coding DNA: TGTGCCAGCAGCTTTTCATGGCTCGGAAACACCATATATTTT.

The chain combines TRBV7-9 with TRBJ2-5; D perhaps matches TRBD1 (6 bases). This CDR3 is built from 13 residues. Trimming took 5 bases from V and 6 from J, leaving 13 bases between them. Germline V gene sequence: CDR1 SEHNR, CDR2 FQNEAQ (reference sequence). In DNA form, the CDR3 reads TGTGCCAGCAGCCTTACACAGGGAAAGACCCAGTACTTC. Amino acids: CASSLTQGKTQYF.

In DNA, the CDR3 is TGTGCCAGCAGCGTAGGAATTAGCGGGGGAGATGAGCAGTTCTTC. It codes for CASSVGISGGDEQFF. The chain joins TRBV9 to TRBJ2-1; 9 nucleotides line up with TRBD2. CDR3 length: 15 amino acids. Trimming at V came to 0 bases and at J to 8 bases, leaving 6 bases not matched to a gene. Germline V CDR1 and CDR2: SGDLS, YYNGEE.

The chain employs TRBV5-1 and TRBJ2-4, with D possibly being TRBD2 (5 bases). CDR1 is SGHRS and CDR2 is YFSETQ in the germline V gene. The CDR3 length is 14 residues. Trimming shortened V by 0 bases and J by 5 bases, and 9 bases separated the two germline ends. Written as DNA, the CDR3 is TGCGCCAGCAGCTTGGATCGGGGTCAAAACATTCAGTACTTC. This codes for CASSLDRGQNIQYF.

A remark on this clone: The sample has other DNA sequences that encode this CDR3 too. The chain recombines TRBV6-5 with TRBJ2-1; maybe TRBD2 (5 bases). The V gene's germline CDR1 is MNHEY and CDR2 SVGAGI. The CDR3 is 14 residues long. Deletions cut 5 bases from V and 2 bases from J, with 10 bases between. CDR3 nucleotides: TGTGCCAGCAGTCCCACCGGGACCTACAATGAGCAGTTCTTC. Encoded protein: CASSPTGTYNEQFF.

V and J are TRBV9 and TRBJ1-2; D remains ambiguous. CDR1 SGDLS and CDR2 YYNGEE come from the germline V gene. V lost 3 bases to trimming and J lost 4 bases, with 19 bases between them. The CDR3 totals 16 residues. The CDR3 loop is CASSDSKEGIGYGYTF. In DNA form, the CDR3 reads TGTGCCAGCAGCGATTCTAAGGAGGGAATAGGCTATGGCTACACCTTC.

The CDR3, as DNA: TGTGCCAGCAGCTTAGATGAGGGCTACGAGCAGTACTTC. Translated, it gives CASSLDEGYEQYF. The chain couples TRBV11-2 to TRBJ2-7; TRBD2 is a possible D gene (5 bases). CDR1 and CDR2 from the germline V gene are SGHAT and FQNNGV. V lost 0 bases and J lost 3, with 6 bases in between. The CDR3 totals 13 residues.

The gene calls are TRBV2 and TRBJ2-5; the D gene could be TRBD1 or TRBD2 (6 bases each). Trimming cost V 8 bases and J 3 bases, with 19 bases left between them. CDR1 is SNHLY and CDR2 is FYNNEI in the germline V gene. The CDR3 length is 15 residues. The DNA for the CDR3 is TGTGCCAGCGGGGGGACATGGCTGCTTGAAGAGACCCAGTACTTC. Its protein product is CASGGTWLLEETQYF.

In DNA, the CDR3 is TGCGCCAGCAGTGCCTGGACAGGGAGGACCGGGGAGCTGTTTTTT. It codes for CASSAWTGRTGELFF. This sequence joins TRBV10-1 and TRBJ2-2; TRBD1 agrees at 8 bases. CDR3 size: 15 residues. The V gene end was trimmed by 4 bases and the J gene end by 5 bases; junction bases not matched to a gene: 6. Germline assignment: CDR1 WNHNN and CDR2 SYGVQD (reference sequence).